This T cell receptor (beta chain) came from a study of blood T cell repertoires in COVID-19. Study details: Samples representing acute and convalescent COVID-19 were sourced from the United States, Italy and Spain. PBMCs, B-cell-depleted T cells, or T cells provided the cDNA or gDNA that made up the material.

Authors' analysis steps: Estimation of nucleated cell counts was performed using reference gene primer amplification. Sequencing used immunoSEQ multiplex PCR; TCRdb keeps in-frame clones, though not all of them. That table furnishes V, J and clone size, whereas the DNA furnished D and trimming. The sample holds fewer than 120,000 clones, 70% to 90% seen once. V lost 2 bases and J lost 2, with 8 bases in between. Germline CDR1 and CDR2: SGHAT and FQNNGV. This CDR3 has 14 residues. The V and J genes are TRBV11-2 and TRBJ2-3; D gene uncertain. The receptor's source is a human donor in a cohort sampled during active COVID-19. The sequenced sample was peripheral blood. The DNA of the CDR3 is TGTGCCAGCAGCTTAATCAGGAACACAGATACGCAGTATTTT. It translates to CASSLIRNTDTQYF. The complete variable domain, with remaining parts taken from reference TRBV11-2 and TRBJ2-3, reads EAGVAQSPRYKIIEKRQSVAFWCNPISGHATLYWYQQILGQGPKLLIQFQNNGVVDDSQLPKDRFSAERLKGVDSTLKIQPAKLEDSAVYLCASSLIRNTDTQYFGPGTRLTVL.